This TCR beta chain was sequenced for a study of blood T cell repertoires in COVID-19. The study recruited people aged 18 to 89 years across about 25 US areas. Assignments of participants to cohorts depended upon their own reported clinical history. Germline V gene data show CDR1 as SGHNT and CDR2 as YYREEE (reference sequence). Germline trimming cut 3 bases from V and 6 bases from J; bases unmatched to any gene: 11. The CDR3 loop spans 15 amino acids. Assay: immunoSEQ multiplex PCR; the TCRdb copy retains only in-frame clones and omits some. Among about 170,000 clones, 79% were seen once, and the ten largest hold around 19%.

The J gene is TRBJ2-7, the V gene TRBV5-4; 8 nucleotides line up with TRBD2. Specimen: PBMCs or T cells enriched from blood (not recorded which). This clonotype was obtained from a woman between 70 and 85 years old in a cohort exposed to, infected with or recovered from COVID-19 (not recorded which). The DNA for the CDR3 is TGTGCCAGCAGCTGGACTAGCACGATGATAGGCGAGCAGTACTTC. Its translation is CASSWTSTMIGEQYF.